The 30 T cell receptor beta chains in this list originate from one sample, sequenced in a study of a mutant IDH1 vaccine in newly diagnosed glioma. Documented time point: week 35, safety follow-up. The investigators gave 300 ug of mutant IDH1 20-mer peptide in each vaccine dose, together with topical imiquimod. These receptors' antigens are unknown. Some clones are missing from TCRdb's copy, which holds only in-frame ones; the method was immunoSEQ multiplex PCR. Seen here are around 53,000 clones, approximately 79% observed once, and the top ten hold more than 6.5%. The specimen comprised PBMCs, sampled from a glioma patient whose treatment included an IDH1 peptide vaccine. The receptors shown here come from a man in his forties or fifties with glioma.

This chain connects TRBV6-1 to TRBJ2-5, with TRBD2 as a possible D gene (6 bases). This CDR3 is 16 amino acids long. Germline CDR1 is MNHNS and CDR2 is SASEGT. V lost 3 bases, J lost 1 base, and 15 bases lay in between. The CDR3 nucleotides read TGTGCCAGCAGTGACTTTGGAGGGCAGAGCCAAGAGACCCAGTACTTC. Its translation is CASSDFGGQSQETQYF.

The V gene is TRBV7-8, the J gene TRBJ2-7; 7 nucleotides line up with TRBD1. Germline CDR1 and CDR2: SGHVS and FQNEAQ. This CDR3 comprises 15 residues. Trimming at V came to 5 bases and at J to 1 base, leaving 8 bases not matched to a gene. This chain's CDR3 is CASSTHRQGSYEQYF. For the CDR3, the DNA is TGTGCCAGCAGCACACACCGACAGGGTTCCTACGAGCAGTACTTC.

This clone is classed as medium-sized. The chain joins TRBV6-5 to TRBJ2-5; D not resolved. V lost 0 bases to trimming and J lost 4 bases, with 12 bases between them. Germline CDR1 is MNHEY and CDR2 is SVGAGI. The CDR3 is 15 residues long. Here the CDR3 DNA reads TGTGCCAGCAGTTACTCGTCATCACTACGAGAGACCCAGTACTTC. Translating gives CASSYSSSLRETQYF.

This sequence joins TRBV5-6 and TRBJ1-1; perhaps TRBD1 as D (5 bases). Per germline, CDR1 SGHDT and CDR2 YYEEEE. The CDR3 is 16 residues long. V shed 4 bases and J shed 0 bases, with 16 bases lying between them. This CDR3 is CASSENPGAMNTEAFF. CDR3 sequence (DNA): TGTGCCAGCAGCGAAAACCCCGGGGCTATGAACACTGAAGCTTTCTTT.

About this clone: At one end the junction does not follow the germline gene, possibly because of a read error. The CDR3 loop reads CASSPGQGGGAHF. DNA for the CDR3: TGTGCCAGCAGCCCGGGACAGGGAGGAGGGGCCCACTTC. The chain is built from TRBV5-4 and TRBJ2-7; 9 bases are shared with TRBD1. The CDR3 runs to 13 residues. Germline loops: CDR1 SGHNT, CDR2 YYREEE (reference sequence). The variable domain in full, with the rest retrieved from reference TRBV5-4 and TRBJ2-7, is ETGVTQSPTHLIKTRGQQVTLRCSSQSGHNTVSWYQQALGQGPQFIFQYYREEENGRGNFPPRFSGLQFPNYSSELNVNALELDDSALYLCASSPGQGGGAHFGPGTRLTVT.

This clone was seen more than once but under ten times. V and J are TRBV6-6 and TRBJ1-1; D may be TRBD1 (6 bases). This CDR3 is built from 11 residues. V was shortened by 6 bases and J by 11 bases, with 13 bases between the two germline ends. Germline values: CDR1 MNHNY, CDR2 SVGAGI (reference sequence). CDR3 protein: CASRQGSMAFF. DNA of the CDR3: TGTGCCAGCAGACAGGGCTCAATGGCTTTCTTT.

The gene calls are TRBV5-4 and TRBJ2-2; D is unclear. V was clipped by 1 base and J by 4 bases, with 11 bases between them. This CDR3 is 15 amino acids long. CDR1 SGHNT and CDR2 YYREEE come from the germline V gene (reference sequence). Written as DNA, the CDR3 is TGTGCCAGCAGCTTGAAAGGGATCACCACCGGGGAGCTGTTTTTT. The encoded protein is CASSLKGITTGELFF. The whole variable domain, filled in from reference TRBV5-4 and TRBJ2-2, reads ETGVTQSPTHLIKTRGQQVTLRCSSQSGHNTVSWYQQALGQGPQFIFQYYREEENGRGNFPPRFSGLQFPNYSSELNVNALELDDSALYLCASSLKGITTGELFFGEGSRLTVL.

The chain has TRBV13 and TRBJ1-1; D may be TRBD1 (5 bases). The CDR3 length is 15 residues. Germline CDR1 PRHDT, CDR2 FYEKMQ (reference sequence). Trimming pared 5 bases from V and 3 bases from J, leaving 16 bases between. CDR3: CASSLWGSLDTEAFF. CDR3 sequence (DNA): TGTGCCAGCAGCCTCTGGGGGAGTTTGGACACTGAAGCTTTCTTT.

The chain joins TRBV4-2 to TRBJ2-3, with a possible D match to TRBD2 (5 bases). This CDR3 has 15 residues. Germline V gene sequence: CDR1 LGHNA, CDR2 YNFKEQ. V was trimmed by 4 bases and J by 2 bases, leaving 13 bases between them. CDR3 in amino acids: CASSPQTRDTDTQYF. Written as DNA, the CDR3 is TGTGCCAGCAGCCCCCAAACTAGGGACACAGATACGCAGTATTTT.

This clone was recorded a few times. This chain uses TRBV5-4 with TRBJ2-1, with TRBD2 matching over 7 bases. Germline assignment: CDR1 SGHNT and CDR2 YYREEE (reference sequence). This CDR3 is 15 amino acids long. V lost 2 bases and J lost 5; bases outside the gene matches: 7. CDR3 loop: CASSLSGGSHNEQFF. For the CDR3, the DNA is TGTGCCAGCAGCTTATCCGGGGGGTCTCACAATGAGCAGTTCTTC.

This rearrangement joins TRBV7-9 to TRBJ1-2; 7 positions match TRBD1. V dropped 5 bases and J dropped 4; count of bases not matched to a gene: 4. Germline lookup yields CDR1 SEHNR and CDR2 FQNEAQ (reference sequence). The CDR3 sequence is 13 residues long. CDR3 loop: CASSRGTAYGYTF. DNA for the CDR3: TGTGCCAGCAGCAGAGGGACAGCCTATGGCTACACCTTC.

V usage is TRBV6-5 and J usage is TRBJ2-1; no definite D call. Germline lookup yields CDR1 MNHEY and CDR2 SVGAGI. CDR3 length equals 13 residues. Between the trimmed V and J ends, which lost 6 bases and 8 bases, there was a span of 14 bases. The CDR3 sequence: CASRGNGHYEQFF. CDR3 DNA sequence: TGTGCCAGCAGAGGCAACGGTCACTATGAGCAGTTCTTC.

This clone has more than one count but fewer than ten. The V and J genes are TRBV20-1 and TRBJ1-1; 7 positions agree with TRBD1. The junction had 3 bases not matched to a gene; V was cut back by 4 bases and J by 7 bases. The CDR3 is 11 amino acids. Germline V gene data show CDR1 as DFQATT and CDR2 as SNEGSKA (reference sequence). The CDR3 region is CSATWDSEAFF. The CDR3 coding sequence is TGCAGTGCTACGTGGGACAGTGAAGCTTTCTTT.

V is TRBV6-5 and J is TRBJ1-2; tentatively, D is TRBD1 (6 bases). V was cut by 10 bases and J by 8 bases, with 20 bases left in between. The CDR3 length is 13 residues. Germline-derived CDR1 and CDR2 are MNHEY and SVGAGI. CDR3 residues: CATTGHTSWGYTF. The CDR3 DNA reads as TGTGCCACCACAGGGCACACCTCTTGGGGCTACACCTTC.

The CDR3 region is CASSLRERTYEQYF. The DNA of the CDR3 is TGCGCCAGCAGCCTCAGGGAGAGGACCTACGAGCAGTACTTC. J is TRBJ2-7 and V is TRBV4-1, with D possibly called TRBD1 or TRBD2 (5 bases each). With 4 bases removed from V and 2 bases from J, the gap between germline ends came to 12 bases. Germline-derived CDR1 and CDR2 are MGHRA and YSYEKL. The CDR3 spans 14 residues.

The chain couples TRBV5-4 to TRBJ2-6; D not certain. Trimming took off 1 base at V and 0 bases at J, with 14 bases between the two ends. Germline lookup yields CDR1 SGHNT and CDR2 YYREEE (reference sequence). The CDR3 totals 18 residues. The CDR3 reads CASSLLTSSLSGANVLTF. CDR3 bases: TGTGCCAGCAGCTTGTTGACGAGCAGTCTCTCTGGGGCCAACGTCCTGACTTTC. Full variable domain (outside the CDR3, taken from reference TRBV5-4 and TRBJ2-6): ETGVTQSPTHLIKTRGQQVTLRCSSQSGHNTVSWYQQALGQGPQFIFQYYREEENGRGNFPPRFSGLQFPNYSSELNVNALELDDSALYLCASSLLTSSLSGANVLTFGAGSRLTVL.

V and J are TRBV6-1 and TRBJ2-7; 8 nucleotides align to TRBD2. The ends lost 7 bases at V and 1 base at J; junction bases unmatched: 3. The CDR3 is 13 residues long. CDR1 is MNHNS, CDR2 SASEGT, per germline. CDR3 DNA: TGTGCCAGCACTAGCGGGTATTCCTACGAGCAGTACTTC. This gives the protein CASTSGYSYEQYF.

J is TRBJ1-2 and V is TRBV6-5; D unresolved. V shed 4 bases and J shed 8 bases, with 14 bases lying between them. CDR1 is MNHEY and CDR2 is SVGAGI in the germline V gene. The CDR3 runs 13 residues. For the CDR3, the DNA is TGTGCCAGCAGTTTCCCTTGGGGAGGGGGCTACACCTTC. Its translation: CASSFPWGGGYTF.

CDR3 sequence (DNA): TGTGCCAGCAGCTATGAACCTCTGGCAGGGGCGGGCTACGAGCAGTACTTC. Protein product: CASSYEPLAGAGYEQYF. V and J are TRBV5-4 and TRBJ2-7; D is possibly TRBD1 (6 bases). V dropped 3 bases and J dropped 3 bases, with 22 bases sitting between them. The CDR3 has 17 amino acids. CDR1 SGHNT and CDR2 YYREEE come from the germline V gene (reference sequence).

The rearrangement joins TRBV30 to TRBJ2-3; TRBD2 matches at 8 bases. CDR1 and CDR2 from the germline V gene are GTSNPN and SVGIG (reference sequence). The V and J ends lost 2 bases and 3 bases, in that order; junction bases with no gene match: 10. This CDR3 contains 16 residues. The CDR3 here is CAWSSGGAYGTDTQYF. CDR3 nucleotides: TGTGCCTGGAGTTCGGGGGGGGCTTATGGGACAGATACGCAGTATTTT.

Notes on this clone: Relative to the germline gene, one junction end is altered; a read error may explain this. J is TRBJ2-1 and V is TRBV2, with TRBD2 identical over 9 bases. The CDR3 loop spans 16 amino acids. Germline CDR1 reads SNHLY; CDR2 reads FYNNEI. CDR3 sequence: CASREGLAITYNEQFF. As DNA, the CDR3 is TGTGCCAGCAGAGAAGGACTAGCGATAACCTACAATGAGCAGTTCTTC.

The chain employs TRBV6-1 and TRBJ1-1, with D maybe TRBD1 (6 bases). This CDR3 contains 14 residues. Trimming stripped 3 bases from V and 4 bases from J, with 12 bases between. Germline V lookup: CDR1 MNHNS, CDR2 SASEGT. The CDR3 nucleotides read TGTGCCAGCAGTGATTCGGGGGCGGTCACTGAAGCTTTCTTT. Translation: CASSDSGAVTEAFF.

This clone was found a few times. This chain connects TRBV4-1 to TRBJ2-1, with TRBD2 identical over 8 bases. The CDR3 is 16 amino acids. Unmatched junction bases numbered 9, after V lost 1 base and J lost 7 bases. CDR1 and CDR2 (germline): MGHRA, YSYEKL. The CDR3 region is CASSQGNSGVENEQFF. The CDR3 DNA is TGCGCCAGCAGCCAAGGGAATAGCGGGGTTGAAAATGAGCAGTTCTTC.

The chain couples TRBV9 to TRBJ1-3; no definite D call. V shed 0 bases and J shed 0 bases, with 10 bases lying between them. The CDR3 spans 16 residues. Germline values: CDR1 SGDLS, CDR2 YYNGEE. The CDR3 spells CASSVGQSNSGNTIYF. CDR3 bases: TGTGCCAGCAGCGTAGGCCAGTCTAACTCTGGAAACACCATATATTTT. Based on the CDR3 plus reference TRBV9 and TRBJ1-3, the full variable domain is DSGVTQTPKHLITATGQRVTLRCSPRSGDLSVYWYQQSLDQGLQFLIQYYNGEERAKGNILERFSAQQFPDLHSELNLSSLELGDSALYFCASSVGQSNSGNTIYFGEGSWLTVV.

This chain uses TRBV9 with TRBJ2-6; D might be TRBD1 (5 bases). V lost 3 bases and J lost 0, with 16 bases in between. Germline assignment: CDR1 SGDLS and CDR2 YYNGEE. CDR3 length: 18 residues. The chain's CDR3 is CASSAQENLHSGANVLTF. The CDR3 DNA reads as TGTGCCAGCAGCGCACAGGAAAACCTGCACTCTGGGGCCAACGTCCTGACTTTC.

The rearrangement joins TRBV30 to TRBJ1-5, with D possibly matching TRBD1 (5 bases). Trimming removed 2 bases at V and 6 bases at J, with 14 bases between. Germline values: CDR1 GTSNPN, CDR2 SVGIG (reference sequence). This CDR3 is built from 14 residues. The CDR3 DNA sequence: TGTGCCTGGAGTCCCTCAGGGTACGGTCAGCCCCAGCATTTT. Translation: CAWSPSGYGQPQHF.

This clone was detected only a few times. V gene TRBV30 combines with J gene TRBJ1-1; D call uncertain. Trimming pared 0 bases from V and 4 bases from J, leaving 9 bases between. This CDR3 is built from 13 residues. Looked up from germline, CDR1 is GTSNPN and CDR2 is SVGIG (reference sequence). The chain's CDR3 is CAWSVFSSTEAFF. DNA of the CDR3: TGTGCCTGGAGTGTATTTTCCAGCACTGAAGCTTTCTTT.

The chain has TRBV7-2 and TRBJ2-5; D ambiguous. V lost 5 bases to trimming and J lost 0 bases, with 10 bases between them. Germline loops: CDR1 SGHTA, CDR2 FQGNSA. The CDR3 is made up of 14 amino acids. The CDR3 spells CASSLVTYQETQYF. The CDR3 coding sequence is TGTGCCAGCAGCCTCGTAACGTACCAAGAGACCCAGTACTTC.

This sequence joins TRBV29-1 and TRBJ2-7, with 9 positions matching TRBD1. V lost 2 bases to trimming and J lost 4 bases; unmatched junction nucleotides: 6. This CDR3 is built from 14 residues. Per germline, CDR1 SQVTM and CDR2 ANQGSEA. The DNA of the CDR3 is TGCAGCGTTGAAAGGGGGGGACAGGGTTACGAGCAGTACTTC. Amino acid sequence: CSVERGGQGYEQYF.

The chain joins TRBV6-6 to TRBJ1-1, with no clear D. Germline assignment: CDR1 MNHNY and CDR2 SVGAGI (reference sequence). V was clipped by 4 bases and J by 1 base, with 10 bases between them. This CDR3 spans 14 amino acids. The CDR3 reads CASSSVSGNTEAFF. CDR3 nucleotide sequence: TGTGCCAGCAGTTCAGTTTCGGGGAACACTGAAGCTTTCTTT.